These 23 T cell receptor beta chains were sequenced from one sample in a study of blood T cell dynamics during melanoma immunotherapy. Time point defined: week 3, after first cycle of checkpoint inhibitor. Clones were read by immunoSEQ multiplex PCR, and TCRdb kept only the in-frame ones, dropping some. The repertoire holds about 16,000 clones, with roughly 85% as singletons. The specimen was blood, collected from a patient treated with checkpoint blockade. The receptors here all came from a human donor with melanoma.

This chain connects TRBV2 to TRBJ2-5; TRBD1 agrees at 10 bases. The J call could be wrong; TRBJ2-7 is a better fit for the DNA end. The CDR3 runs 13 residues. Per the germline V gene, CDR1 is SNHLY and CDR2 is FYNNEI. CDR3 residues: CAGTGAMDGEQYF. The CDR3 DNA reads TGTGCCGGGACAGGGGCGATGGATGGCGAGCAGTACTTC.

The chain recombines TRBV7-8 with TRBJ1-5; 8 bases match TRBD1. This CDR3 is built from 16 residues. Germline loops: CDR1 SGHVS, CDR2 FQNEAQ. J lost 2 bases, V lost 0 bases, and 3 bases had no gene match. The CDR3 is CASSLAGQAGNQPQHF. The CDR3 bases are TGTGCCAGCAGCTTAGCGGGACAGGCTGGCAATCAGCCCCAGCATTTT.

CDR3 loop: CASTNSPRGRDNEQFF. CDR3 in DNA: TGTGCCAGCACCAACTCTCCCCGGGGCAGAGACAATGAGCAGTTCTTC. The J gene is TRBJ2-1, the V gene TRBV7-9; D is possibly TRBD1 or TRBD2 (5 bases each). The CDR3 contains 16 residues. CDR1 is SEHNR, CDR2 FQNEAQ, per germline (reference sequence). V was trimmed by 7 bases and J by 5 bases, leaving 21 bases between them. Filled out from reference TRBV7-9 and TRBJ2-1, the complete variable domain reads DTGVSQNPRHKITKRGQNVTFRCDPISEHNRLYWYRQTLGQGPEFLTYFQNEAQLEKSRLLSDRFSAERPKGSFSTLEIQRTEQGDSAMYLCASTNSPRGRDNEQFFGPGTRLTVL.

The chain has TRBV4-3 and TRBJ2-3, with 9 bases aligning to TRBD2. Germline values: CDR1 LGHNA, CDR2 YSLEER. This CDR3 region has 17 residues. The V and J ends lost 1 base and 0 bases, in that order; junction bases with no gene match: 5. CDR3 sequence: CASSQVASGRSTDTQYF. CDR3 DNA: TGCGCCAGCAGCCAAGTAGCGAGCGGGAGGAGCACAGATACGCAGTATTTT.

The V call is TRBV5-1, the J call TRBJ2-5; D is perhaps TRBD1 (6 bases). The CDR3 has 14 amino acids. Trimming removed 5 bases from V and 5 bases from J, with 16 bases in between. Looked up from germline, CDR1 is SGHRS and CDR2 is YFSETQ. DNA for the CDR3: TGCGCCAGCAGTGGGGGCAGGGAAGACGAGACCCAGTACTTC. Translation gives CASSGGREDETQYF.

This clone was observed once. The rearrangement joins TRBV7-8 to TRBJ1-5; 8 nucleotides agree with TRBD1. CDR1 SGHVS and CDR2 FQNEAQ come from the germline V gene. V gave up 5 bases and J gave up 9 bases; unmatched junction bases: 6. The CDR3 has 13 amino acids. The DNA for the CDR3 is TGTGCCAGCAGCCCGCGACAGGGGTTGCCCCAGCATTTT. It specifies CASSPRQGLPQHF. Complete variable domain (other parts from reference TRBV7-8 and TRBJ1-5): GAGVSQSPRYKVAKRGQDVALRCDPISGHVSLFWYQQALGQGPEFLTYFQNEAQLDKSGLPSDRFFAERPEGSVSTLKIQRTQQEDSAVYLCASSPRQGLPQHFGDGTRLSIL.

J is TRBJ2-7 and V is TRBV29-1; D possibly matches TRBD1 or TRBD2 (5 bases each). V dropped 6 bases and J dropped 2 bases, with 17 bases sitting between them. The CDR3 consists of 14 residues. In germline, CDR1 is SQVTM, CDR2 ANQGSEA. The CDR3 DNA reads TGCAGCGTGTATCTTGGGACGGCGACCTACGAGCAGTACTTC. Translating it yields CSVYLGTATYEQYF.

The DNA for the CDR3 is TGTGCCAGCCATGGGAGGGCCGGGGGTCGGAGAGATACGCAGTATTTT. This encodes CASHGRAGGRRDTQYF. The chain has TRBV7-3 and TRBJ2-3; 7 bases agree with TRBD2. The germline CDR1 and CDR2 sequences are SGHTA and FQGTGA. Unmatched junction bases numbered 16, after V lost 8 bases and J lost 5 bases. This CDR3 has 16 amino acids.

CDR3 loop: CASSLALAWNEQFF. CDR3 coding DNA: TGCGCCAGCAGCTTGGCACTAGCGTGGAATGAGCAGTTCTTC. The chain links TRBV5-1 to TRBJ2-1; 7 bases fit TRBD2. The germline V gene has CDR1 SGHRS and CDR2 YFSETQ. The CDR3 length is 14 residues. V trimming: 0 bases; J trimming: 7 bases; junction bases outside the gene matches: 4.

The V call is TRBV6-5, the J call TRBJ2-2; 7 nucleotides agree with TRBD1. V lost 2 bases, J lost 5 bases, and 5 bases stayed unmatched. Germline V CDR1 and CDR2: MNHEY, SVGAGI. The CDR3 has 15 amino acids. The chain's CDR3 is CASSYEGGRTGELFF. CDR3 DNA sequence: TGTGCCAGCAGTTACGAAGGGGGCAGGACCGGGGAGCTGTTTTTT.

V is TRBV11-2 and J is TRBJ2-1, with 8 bases that match TRBD2. Trimming at V came to 2 bases and at J to 3 bases, leaving 9 bases not matched to a gene. Germline-derived CDR1 and CDR2 are SGHAT and FQNNGV. The CDR3 spans 17 residues. The CDR3 nucleotides are TGTGCCAGCAGCTTATCCCCTAGGACTAGCAGCTACAATGAGCAGTTCTTC. Amino acid sequence: CASSLSPRTSSYNEQFF.

This clone was observed a few times. The J gene is TRBJ1-6, the V gene TRBV28, with D hard to call. This CDR3 spans 16 amino acids. Germline assignment: CDR1 MDHEN and CDR2 SYDVKM. Trimming took off 3 bases at V and 7 bases at J, with 16 bases between the two ends. The CDR3 DNA is TGTGCCAGCAGTTTGTGGAAAAAAGGTCGCAATTCACCCCTCCACTTT. The encoded protein is CASSLWKKGRNSPLHF.

The chain carries TRBV4-1 and TRBJ2-7; 7 positions match TRBD2. The CDR3 covers 14 residues. Germline V gene data show CDR1 as MGHRA and CDR2 as YSYEKL. Trimming at V came to 4 bases and at J to 4 bases, leaving 7 bases not matched to a gene. In DNA form, the CDR3 reads TGCGCCAGCAGCCGACTCGAAGCGGGGTACGAGCAGTACTTC. It codes for CASSRLEAGYEQYF.

CDR3 loop: CASSLLAGGPDRELFF. The CDR3 bases are TGCGCCAGCAGCCTCTTAGCGGGAGGGCCCGACCGGGAGCTGTTTTTT. The chain has TRBV5-1 and TRBJ2-2; 11 bases line up with TRBD2. The CDR3 contains 16 residues. The V gene end was trimmed by 4 bases and the J gene end by 9 bases; junction bases not matched to a gene: 11. Germline lookup yields CDR1 SGHRS and CDR2 YFSETQ.

The gene calls are TRBV4-1 and TRBJ1-4; unclear D gene. V shed 1 base and J shed 5 bases, with 20 bases lying between them. This CDR3 has 18 amino acids. Per the germline V gene, CDR1 is MGHRA and CDR2 is YSYEKL. CDR3 nucleotides: TGCGCCAGCAGCCAAGTTTTGAGACTAACAGAGATAAATGAAAAACTGTTTTTT. Amino acid sequence: CASSQVLRLTEINEKLFF.

The rearrangement joins TRBV7-2 to TRBJ2-2; 7 bases fit TRBD2. Germline CDR1 reads SGHTA; CDR2 reads FQGNSA. The J segment lost 2 bases and the V segment lost 3 bases, leaving 3 bases of the junction unmatched. The CDR3 is 15 residues long. DNA for the CDR3: TGTGCCAGCAGCTTCGGCGGGAGTAACACCGGGGAGCTGTTTTTT. Protein: CASSFGGSNTGELFF.

The chain carries TRBV28 and TRBJ1-6; D unresolved. The germline gives CDR1 MDHEN, CDR2 SYDVKM. Trimming took 6 bases from V and 0 from J, leaving 18 bases between them. This CDR3 has 18 amino acids. CDR3 in amino acids: CASSFLPRAGSYNSPLHF. The CDR3 DNA sequence: TGTGCCAGCAGCTTCCTCCCGAGGGCCGGCTCCTATAATTCACCCCTCCACTTT.

This clone occurred once. The chain links TRBV9 to TRBJ2-3; 9 nucleotides agree with TRBD2. The CDR3 is 14 residues long. Trimming at V came to 7 bases and at J to 1 base, leaving 4 bases not matched to a gene. CDR1 SGDLS and CDR2 YYNGEE come from the germline V gene. In DNA, the CDR3 is TGTGCCAGCGGTCGACTAGCGGGCACAGATACGCAGTATTTT. Protein product: CASGRLAGTDTQYF.

The chain carries TRBV18 and TRBJ2-2; 12 positions match TRBD2. CDR1 is KGHSH and CDR2 is LQKENI in the germline V gene. The CDR3 totals 17 residues. The trim removed 5 bases at V and 2 bases at J, leaving 6 bases unmatched. This CDR3 reads CASSDIGLAGNTGELFF. As DNA, the CDR3 is TGTGCCAGCTCAGATATAGGACTAGCGGGAAACACCGGGGAGCTGTTTTTT.

This chain joins TRBV5-1 and TRBJ1-1; D perhaps matches TRBD1 (5 bases). Deletions cut 1 base from V and 10 bases from J, with 20 bases between. CDR3 length: 15 amino acids. Germline assignment: CDR1 SGHRS and CDR2 YFSETQ. The CDR3 DNA sequence: TGCGCCAGCAGCTTGCTCCAGGGAGGTAATTCGGTAGCTTTCTTT. It encodes CASSLLQGGNSVAFF.

This sequence joins TRBV5-5 and TRBJ2-2, with unresolved D. CDR3 length: 14 amino acids. The germline V and J ends were trimmed by 2 bases and 1 base, with 6 bases remaining between them. The germline gives CDR1 SGHKS, CDR2 YYEKEE (reference sequence). The CDR3 reads CASSFLWNTGELFF. CDR3 nucleotide sequence: TGTGCCAGCAGCTTCTTATGGAACACCGGGGAGCTGTTTTTT.

The chain couples TRBV7-2 to TRBJ2-6; TRBD1 agrees at 8 bases. The CDR3 is 17 residues long. Per germline, CDR1 SGHTA and CDR2 FQGNSA. V was clipped by 2 bases and J by 0 bases; unmatched bases: 3. The CDR3 protein is CASSLQGAVSGANVLTF. The DNA for the CDR3 is TGTGCCAGCAGCTTACAGGGGGCAGTCTCTGGGGCCAACGTCCTGACTTTC.

Only one count was recorded for this clone. This chain uses TRBV4-2 with TRBJ2-3, with 9 bases matching TRBD1. The CDR3 contains 15 residues. V was clipped by 4 bases and J by 3 bases; unmatched bases: 5. CDR1 is LGHNA and CDR2 is YNFKEQ in the germline V gene. In DNA, the CDR3 is TGTGCCAGCAGCCTCCGGGACAGGGAAACAGATACGCAGTATTTT. Its protein is CASSLRDRETDTQYF.